The sequence of this T cell receptor (beta chain) was determined in a study of T cell repertoires in cytomegalovirus infection. Across the study: A matching HLA type, together with CMV infection, was signaled by public TCR beta signatures. Overall study findings and caveats: CMV-specific TCR beta clonotypes restricted by HLA-C dominated the ex vivo response.

This clonotype has a single count. What it binds is unknown. Deletions cut 7 bases from V and 0 bases from J, with 7 bases between. CDR1 and CDR2 from the germline V gene are SNHLY and FYNNEI. This CDR3 spans 13 amino acids. MiXCR was run by TCRdb on the reads, yielding one entry per CDR3 protein. The data show more than 350,000 distinct CDR3 sequences, with roughly a third seen just once and approximately 15% held by the top ten. The chain is built from TRBV2 and TRBJ1-5; D may be TRBD1 (6 bases). The clonotype comes from a human donor in good health (CMV status not recorded). Some clones in this sample may be carry-over from other donors' samples. Input material: PBMCs. The CDR3 protein is CASKGGSNQPQHF. As DNA, the CDR3 is TGTGCCAGCAAGGGGGGTAGCAATCAGCCCCAGCATTTT.